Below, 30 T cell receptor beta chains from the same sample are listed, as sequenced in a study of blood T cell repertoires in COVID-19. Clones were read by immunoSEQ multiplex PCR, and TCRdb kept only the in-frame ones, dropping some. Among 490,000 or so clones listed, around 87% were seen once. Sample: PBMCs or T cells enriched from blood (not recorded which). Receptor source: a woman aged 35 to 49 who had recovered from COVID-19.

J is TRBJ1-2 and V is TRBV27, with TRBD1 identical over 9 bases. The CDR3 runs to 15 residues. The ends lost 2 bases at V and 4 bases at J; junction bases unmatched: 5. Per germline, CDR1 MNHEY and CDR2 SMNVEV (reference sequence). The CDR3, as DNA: TGTGCCAGCAGTTTAACGGGACAGGGAAGCTATGGCTACACCTTC. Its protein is CASSLTGQGSYGYTF.

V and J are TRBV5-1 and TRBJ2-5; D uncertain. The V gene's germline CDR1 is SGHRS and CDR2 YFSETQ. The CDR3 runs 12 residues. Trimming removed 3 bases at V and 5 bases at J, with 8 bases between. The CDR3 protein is CASSSNRETQYF. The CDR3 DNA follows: TGCGCCAGCAGCTCAAACCGGGAGACCCAGTACTTC.

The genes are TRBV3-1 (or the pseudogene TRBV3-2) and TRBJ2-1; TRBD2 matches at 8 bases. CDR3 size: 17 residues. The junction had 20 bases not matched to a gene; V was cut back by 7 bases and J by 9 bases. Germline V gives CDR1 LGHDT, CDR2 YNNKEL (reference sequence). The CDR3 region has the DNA TGTGCCAGCACTAAGAACGTTGGGGCAGGACTAGCTCCTGAGCAGTTCTTC. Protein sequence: CASTKNVGAGLAPEQFF.

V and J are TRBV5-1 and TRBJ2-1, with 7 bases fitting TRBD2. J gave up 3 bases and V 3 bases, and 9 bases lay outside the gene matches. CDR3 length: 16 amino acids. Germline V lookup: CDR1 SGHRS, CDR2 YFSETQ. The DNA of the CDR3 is TGCGCCAGCAGCTCGGATACCGGGACTAACTACAATGAGCAGTTCTTC. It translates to CASSSDTGTNYNEQFF.

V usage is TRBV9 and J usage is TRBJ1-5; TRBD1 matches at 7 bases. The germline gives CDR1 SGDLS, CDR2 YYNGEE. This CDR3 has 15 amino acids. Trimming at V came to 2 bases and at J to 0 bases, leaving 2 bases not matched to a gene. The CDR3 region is CASSVTGDSNQPQHF. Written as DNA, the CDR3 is TGTGCCAGCAGCGTTACAGGGGATAGCAATCAGCCCCAGCATTTT. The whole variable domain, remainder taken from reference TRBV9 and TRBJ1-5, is DSGVTQTPKHLITATGQRVTLRCSPRSGDLSVYWYQQSLDQGLQFLIQYYNGEERAKGNILERFSAQQFPDLHSELNLSSLELGDSALYFCASSVTGDSNQPQHFGDGTRLSIL.

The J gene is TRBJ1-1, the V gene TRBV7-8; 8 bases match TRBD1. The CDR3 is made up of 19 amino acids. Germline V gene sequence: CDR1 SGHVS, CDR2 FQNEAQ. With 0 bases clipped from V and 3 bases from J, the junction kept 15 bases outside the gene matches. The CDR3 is CASSLALRTGYGIDTEAFF. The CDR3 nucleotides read TGTGCCAGCAGCTTAGCGCTAAGGACAGGGTATGGGATTGACACTGAAGCTTTCTTT.

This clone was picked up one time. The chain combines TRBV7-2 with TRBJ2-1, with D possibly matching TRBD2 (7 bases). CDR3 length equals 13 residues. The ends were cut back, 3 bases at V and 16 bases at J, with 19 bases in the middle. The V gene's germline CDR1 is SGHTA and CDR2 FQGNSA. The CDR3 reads CASSFPPGGAVFF. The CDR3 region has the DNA TGTGCCAGCAGCTTCCCCCCTGGGGGGGCGGTATTCTTC.

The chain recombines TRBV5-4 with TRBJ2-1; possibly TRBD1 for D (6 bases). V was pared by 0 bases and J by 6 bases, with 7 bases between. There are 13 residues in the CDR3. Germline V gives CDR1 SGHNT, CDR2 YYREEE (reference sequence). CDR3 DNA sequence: TGTGCCAGCAGCTTGGTAGGGGGCAATGAGCAGTTCTTC. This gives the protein CASSLVGGNEQFF.

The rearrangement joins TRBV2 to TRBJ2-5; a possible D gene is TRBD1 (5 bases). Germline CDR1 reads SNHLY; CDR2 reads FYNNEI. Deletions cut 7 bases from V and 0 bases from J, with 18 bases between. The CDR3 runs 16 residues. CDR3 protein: CASMVPTATYQETQYF. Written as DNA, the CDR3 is TGTGCCAGCATGGTGCCGACAGCAACGTACCAAGAGACCCAGTACTTC.

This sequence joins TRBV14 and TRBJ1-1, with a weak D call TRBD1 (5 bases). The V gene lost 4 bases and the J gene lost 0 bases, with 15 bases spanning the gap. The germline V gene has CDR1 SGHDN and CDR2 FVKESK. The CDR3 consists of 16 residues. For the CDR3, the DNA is TGTGCCAGCAGCCGATTCACCCAGGGTATGAACACTGAAGCTTTCTTT. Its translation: CASSRFTQGMNTEAFF.

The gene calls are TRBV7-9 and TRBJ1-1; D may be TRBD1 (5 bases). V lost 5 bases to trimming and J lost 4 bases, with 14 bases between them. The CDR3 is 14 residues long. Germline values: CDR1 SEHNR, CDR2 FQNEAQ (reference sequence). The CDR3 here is CASSEQGAGTEAFF. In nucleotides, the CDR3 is TGTGCCAGCAGCGAGCAGGGTGCTGGCACTGAAGCTTTCTTT.

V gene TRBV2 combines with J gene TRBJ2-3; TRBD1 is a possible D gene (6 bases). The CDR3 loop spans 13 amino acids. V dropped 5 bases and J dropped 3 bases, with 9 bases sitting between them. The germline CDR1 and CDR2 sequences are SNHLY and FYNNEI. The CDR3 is CASSYQGTDTQYF. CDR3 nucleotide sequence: TGTGCCAGCAGTTATCAGGGGACAGATACGCAGTATTTT.

CDR3 residues: CASSTTGTHGYTF. The CDR3 DNA follows: TGTGCCAGCAGTACAACAGGGACCCATGGCTACACCTTC. The chain is built from TRBV6-5 and TRBJ1-2; D perhaps matches TRBD1 (6 bases). The V and J ends lost 5 bases and 6 bases respectively, with 13 bases between them. The V gene's germline CDR1 is MNHEY and CDR2 SVGAGI. This CDR3 comprises 13 residues.

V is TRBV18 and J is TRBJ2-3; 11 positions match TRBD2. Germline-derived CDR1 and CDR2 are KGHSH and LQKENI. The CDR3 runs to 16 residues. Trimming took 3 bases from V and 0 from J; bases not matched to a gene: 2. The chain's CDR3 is CASSPSGRGSTDTQYF. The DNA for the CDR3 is TGTGCCAGCTCACCTAGCGGGAGGGGGAGCACAGATACGCAGTATTTT.

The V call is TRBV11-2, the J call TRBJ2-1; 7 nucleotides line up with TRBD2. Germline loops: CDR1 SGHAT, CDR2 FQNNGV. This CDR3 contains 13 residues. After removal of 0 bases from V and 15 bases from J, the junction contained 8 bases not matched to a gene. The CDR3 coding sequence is TGTGCCAGCAGCTTAGATATGGGGGGAGGGCTGTTCTTC. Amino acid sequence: CASSLDMGGGLFF.

In DNA, the CDR3 is TGTGCTAGTGGTTTGGCCGGGGGAGATACGCAGTATTTT. Translation: CASGLAGGDTQYF. V and J are TRBV12-5 and TRBJ2-3; weak D call: TRBD2 (6 bases). The CDR3 covers 13 residues. Germline V CDR1 and CDR2: LGHNT, FRNRAP. Trimming removed 1 base at V and 5 bases at J, with 7 bases between.

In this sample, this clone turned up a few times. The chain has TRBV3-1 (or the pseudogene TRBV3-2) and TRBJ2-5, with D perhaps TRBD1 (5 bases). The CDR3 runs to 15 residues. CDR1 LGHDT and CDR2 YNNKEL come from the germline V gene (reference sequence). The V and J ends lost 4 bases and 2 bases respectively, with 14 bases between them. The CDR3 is CASSRGPGRQETQYF. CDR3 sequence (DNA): TGTGCCAGCAGCCGGGGCCCTGGGCGGCAAGAGACCCAGTACTTC.

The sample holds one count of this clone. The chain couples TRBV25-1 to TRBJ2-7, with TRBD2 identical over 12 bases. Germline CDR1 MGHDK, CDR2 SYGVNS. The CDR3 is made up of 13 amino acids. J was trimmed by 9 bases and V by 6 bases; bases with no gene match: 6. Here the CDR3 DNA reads TGTGCCAGCAGGACTAGCGGGAGTGAAATGCAGTACTTC. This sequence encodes CASRTSGSEMQYF.

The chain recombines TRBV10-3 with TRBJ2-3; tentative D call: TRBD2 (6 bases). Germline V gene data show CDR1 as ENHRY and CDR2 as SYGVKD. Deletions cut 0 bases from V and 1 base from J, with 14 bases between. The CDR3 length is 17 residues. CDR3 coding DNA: TGTGCCATCAGTGAGTCAAGGCAGGGCGGGGGCACAGATACGCAGTATTTT. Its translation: CAISESRQGGGTDTQYF.

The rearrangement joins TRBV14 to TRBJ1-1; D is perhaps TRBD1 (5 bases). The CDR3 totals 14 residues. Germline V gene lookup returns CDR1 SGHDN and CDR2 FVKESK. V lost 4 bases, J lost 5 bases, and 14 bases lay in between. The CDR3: CASSPDSGGTEAFF. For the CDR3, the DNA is TGTGCCAGCAGCCCCGACTCGGGGGGGACTGAAGCTTTCTTT.

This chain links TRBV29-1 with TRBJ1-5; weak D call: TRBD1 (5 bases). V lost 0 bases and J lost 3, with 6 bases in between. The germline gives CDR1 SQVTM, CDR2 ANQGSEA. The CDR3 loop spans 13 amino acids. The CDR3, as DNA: TGCAGCGTTGAAGAACAGGCCAATCAGCCCCAGCATTTT. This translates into CSVEEQANQPQHF.

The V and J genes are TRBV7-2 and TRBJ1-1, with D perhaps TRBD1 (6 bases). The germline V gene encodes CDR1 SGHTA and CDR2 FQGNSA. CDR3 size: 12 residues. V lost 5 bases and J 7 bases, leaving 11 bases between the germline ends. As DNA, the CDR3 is TGTGCCAGCAGCCCAACAGGGTTTGAAGCTTTCTTT. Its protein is CASSPTGFEAFF.

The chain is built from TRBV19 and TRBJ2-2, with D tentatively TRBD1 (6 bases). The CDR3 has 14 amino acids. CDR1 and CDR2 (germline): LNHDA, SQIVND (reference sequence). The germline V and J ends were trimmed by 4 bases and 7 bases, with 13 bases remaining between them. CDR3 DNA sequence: TGTGCCAGTAGTAAAAGAACAGGGAACGGGGAGCTGTTTTTT. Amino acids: CASSKRTGNGELFF.

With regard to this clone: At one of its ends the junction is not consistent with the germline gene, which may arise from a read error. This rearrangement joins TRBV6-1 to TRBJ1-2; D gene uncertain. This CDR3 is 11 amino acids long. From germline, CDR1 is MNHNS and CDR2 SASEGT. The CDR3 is CASSEAKQVFF. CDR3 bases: TGTGCCAGCAGTGAAGCAAAACAAGTCTTCTTC.

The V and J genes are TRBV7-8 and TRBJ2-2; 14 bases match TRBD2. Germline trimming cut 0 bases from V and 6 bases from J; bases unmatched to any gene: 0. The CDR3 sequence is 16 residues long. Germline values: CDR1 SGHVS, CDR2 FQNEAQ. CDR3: CASSLAGLAGAGELFF. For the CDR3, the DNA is TGTGCCAGCAGCTTAGCGGGACTAGCGGGGGCCGGGGAGCTGTTTTTT.

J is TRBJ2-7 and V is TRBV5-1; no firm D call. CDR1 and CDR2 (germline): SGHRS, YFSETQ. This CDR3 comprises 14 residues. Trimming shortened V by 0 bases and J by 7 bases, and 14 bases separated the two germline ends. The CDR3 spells CASSLEQPNGEQYF. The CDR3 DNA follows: TGCGCCAGCAGCTTGGAACAGCCCAATGGGGAGCAGTACTTC.

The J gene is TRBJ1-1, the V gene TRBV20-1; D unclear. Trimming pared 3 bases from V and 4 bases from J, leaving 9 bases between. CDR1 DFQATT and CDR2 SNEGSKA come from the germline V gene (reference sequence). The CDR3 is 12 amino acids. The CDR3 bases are TGCAGTGCTAGTTTTGCGGTCACTGAAGCTTTCTTT. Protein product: CSASFAVTEAFF.

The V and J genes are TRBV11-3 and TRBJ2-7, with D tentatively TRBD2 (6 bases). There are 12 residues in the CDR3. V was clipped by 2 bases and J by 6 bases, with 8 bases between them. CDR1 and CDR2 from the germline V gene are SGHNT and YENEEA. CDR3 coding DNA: TGTGCCAGCAGCTTACTAGCGCCCGAGCAGTACTTC. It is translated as CASSLLAPEQYF.

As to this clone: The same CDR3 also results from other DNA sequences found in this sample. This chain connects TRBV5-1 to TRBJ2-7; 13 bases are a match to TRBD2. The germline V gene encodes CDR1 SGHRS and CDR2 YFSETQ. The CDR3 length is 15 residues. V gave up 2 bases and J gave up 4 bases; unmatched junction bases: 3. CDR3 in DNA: TGCGCCAGCAGCTTAAGGACTAGCGGGAGTTACGAGCAGTACTTC. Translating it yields CASSLRTSGSYEQYF.

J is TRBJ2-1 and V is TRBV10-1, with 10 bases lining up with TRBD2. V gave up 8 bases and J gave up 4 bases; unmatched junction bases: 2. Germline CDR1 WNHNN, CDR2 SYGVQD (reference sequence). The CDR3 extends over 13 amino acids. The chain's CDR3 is CASASGSYNEQFF. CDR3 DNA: TGCGCCAGCGCTAGCGGGAGTTACAATGAGCAGTTCTTC.